This TCR beta chain was observed in a study of T-cell reconstitution after alpha-beta-depleted transplantation in children. Unique molecular identifiers featured in how the TCRbeta library was prepared. TCRdb ran MiXCR on the PCR reads and lists one entry per CDR3 protein. The sample lists roughly 400,000 distinct CDR3 sequences; about 20% were seen once. This clonotype turned up a few times. The germline CDR1 and CDR2 sequences are SGHRS and YFSETQ. The ends were cut back, 3 bases at V and 7 bases at J, with 11 bases in the middle. CDR3 length equals 13 residues. The TCR comes from a human donor who donated a stem cell graft to a child with acute myeloid leukemia. The J gene is TRBJ2-1, the V gene TRBV5-1, with D perhaps TRBD1 (6 bases). The sample consisted of PBMCs from the stem cell graft donor, taken from the stem cell graft. CDR3 residues: CASSWGPSNEQFF. For the CDR3, the DNA is TGCGCCAGCAGCTGGGGGCCCTCGAATGAGCAGTTCTTC.